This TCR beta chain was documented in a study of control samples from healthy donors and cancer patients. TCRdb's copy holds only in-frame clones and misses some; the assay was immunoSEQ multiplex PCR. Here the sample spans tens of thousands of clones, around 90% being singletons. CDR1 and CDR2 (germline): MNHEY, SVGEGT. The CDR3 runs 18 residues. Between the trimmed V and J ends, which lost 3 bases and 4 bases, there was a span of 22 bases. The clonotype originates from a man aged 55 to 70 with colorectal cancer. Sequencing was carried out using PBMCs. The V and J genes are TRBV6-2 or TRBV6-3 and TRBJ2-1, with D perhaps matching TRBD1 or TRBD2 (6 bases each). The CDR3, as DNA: TGTGCCAGCAGTTATGAACAAGGGGGGACTTATCTATACAATGAGCAGTTCTTC. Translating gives CASSYEQGGTYLYNEQFF.